This TCR beta chain appears in the sequencing data of a study of shared clonotypes between healthy human individuals. This CDR3 has 15 amino acids. V shed 0 bases and J 7 bases; nucleotides not matched to a gene: 6. Looked up from germline, CDR1 is SGHRS and CDR2 is YFSETQ. Running of the assay took place at deep level. Generated by immunoSEQ multiplex PCR, the TCRdb table keeps only in-frame clones and is missing some. Counted here are roughly 1.5 million clones, under 99% occurring once; the ten biggest clones make up 0.4% to 0.45%. Overall study results and limits: On the whole, naive subsets had larger estimated richness than memory subsets had.

Concerning this clone itself: Its specificity is unknown.

The sequenced material came from naive CD4+ T cells sorted from blood. Specified subset: CD45RA+ positively selected. The chain combines TRBV5-1 with TRBJ1-4; TRBD1 agrees at 7 bases. The TCR comes from a man aged 25 to 45 in good health. The CDR3 spells CASSLAGGLREKLFF. Written as DNA, the CDR3 is TGCGCCAGCAGCTTGGCAGGGGGGCTTCGTGAAAAACTGTTTTTT.